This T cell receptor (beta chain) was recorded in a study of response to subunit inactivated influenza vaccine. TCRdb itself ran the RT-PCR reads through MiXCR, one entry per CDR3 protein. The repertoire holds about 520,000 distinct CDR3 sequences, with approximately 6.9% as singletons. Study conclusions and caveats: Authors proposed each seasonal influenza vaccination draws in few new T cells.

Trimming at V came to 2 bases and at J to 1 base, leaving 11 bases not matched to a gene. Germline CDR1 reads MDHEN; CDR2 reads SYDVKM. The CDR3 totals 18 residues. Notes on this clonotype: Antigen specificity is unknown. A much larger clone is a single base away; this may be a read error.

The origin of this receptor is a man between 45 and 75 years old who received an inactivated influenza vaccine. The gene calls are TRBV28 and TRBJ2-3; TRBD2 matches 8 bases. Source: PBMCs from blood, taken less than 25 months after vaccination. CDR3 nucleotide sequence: TGTGCCAGCAGTTTACCCCCGGGAGGGGAGCGTCGCACAGATACGCAGTATTTT. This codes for CASSLPPGGERRTDTQYF.